The sequence of this TCR beta chain was determined in a study of T cell responses to AZD1222 COVID-19 vaccine. Study-wide results and limits: Unmutated regions of variants are reportedly targeted by nearly half of spike-specific TCRs. Compared with day 0, the breadth and depth of the Spike-specific TCR repertoire rose significantly after two doses of AZD1222.

Trimming left V 8 bases short and J 4 bases short, with 14 bases between. The V gene's germline CDR1 is LGHDT and CDR2 YNNKEL (reference sequence). CDR3 length: 13 residues. TCRdb's table, derived via immunoSEQ multiplex PCR, lists solely in-frame clones and lacks some. The profile shows roughly 170,000 clones, 94% of them singletons. As concerns this clone: Its specificity is not known.

The chain links TRBV3-1 (or the pseudogene TRBV3-2) to TRBJ1-2; possibly TRBD1 for D (6 bases). Specimen: peripheral blood, collected 28 days after the second AZD1222 dose. This clonotype originated in an adult who received the AZD1222 COVID-19 vaccine. CDR3 sequence: CASSDRRTYGYTF. CDR3 in DNA: TGTGCCAGCTCGGACAGACGGACCTATGGCTACACCTTC.